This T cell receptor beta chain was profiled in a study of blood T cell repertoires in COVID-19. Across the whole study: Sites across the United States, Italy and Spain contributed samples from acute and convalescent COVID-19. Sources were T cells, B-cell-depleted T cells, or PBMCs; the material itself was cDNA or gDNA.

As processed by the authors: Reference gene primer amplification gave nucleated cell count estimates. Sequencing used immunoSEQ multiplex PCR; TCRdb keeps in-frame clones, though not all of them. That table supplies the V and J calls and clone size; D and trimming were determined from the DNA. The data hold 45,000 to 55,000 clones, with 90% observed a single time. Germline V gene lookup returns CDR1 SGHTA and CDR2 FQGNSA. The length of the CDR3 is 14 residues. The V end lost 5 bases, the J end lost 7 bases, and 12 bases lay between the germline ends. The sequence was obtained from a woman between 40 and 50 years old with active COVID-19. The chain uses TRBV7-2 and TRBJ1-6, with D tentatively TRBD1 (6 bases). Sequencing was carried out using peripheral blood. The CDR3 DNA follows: TGTGCCAGCAGCGAAGGACAGTTAAATTCACCCCTCCACTTT. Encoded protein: CASSEGQLNSPLHF.